Below, 14 T cell receptor beta chains from the same sample are listed, as sequenced in a study of T cells in Graves' hyperthyroidism and ophthalmopathy. RNA transcripts yielded amplified TCR beta CDR3 regions. An initial round of RT-PCR targeting the TCR CDR3 relied on the HTBI primer set. In TCRdb, the multiplex PCR reads were re-called with MiXCR into one record per CDR3 protein. The sample lists hundreds of thousands of distinct CDR3 sequences, about half seen once, with about 7.8% in the top ten. Input material: peripheral blood or thyroid tissue (not recorded which). Receptors were obtained from a woman aged 18-29 years with Graves' hyperthyroidism.

V usage is TRBV7-9 and J usage is TRBJ2-7; 7 bases line up with TRBD2. Germline CDR1 reads SEHNR; CDR2 reads FQNEAQ (reference sequence). V lost 5 bases and J lost 6; bases outside the gene matches: 10. The CDR3 extends over 14 amino acids. Here the CDR3 reads CASSLTGTKSEQYF. CDR3 nucleotide sequence: TGTGCCAGCAGCCTTACCGGGACTAAGAGCGAGCAGTACTTC.

Comment on this clonotype: Since no conserved phenylalanine or tryptophan closes the CDR3, a read error is the likely cause. No DNA is shown, since the ends of the CDR3 on it are uncertain; the CDR3 is the one TCRdb lists. V and J are TRBV24-1 and TRBJ1-1. Germline V CDR1 and CDR2: KGHDR, SFDVKD. The CDR3 numbers 8 amino acids, ends counted. The CDR3 region is CATSSSLA.

This clonotype was seen more than once but under ten times. The rearrangement links TRBV19 to TRBJ2-7, with 11 bases matching TRBD2. CDR3 size: 16 residues. Germline CDR1 reads LNHDA; CDR2 reads SQIVND (reference sequence). Trimming took 5 bases from V and 0 from J; bases not matched to a gene: 6. Here the CDR3 reads CASSAVGLADSYEQYF. CDR3 bases: TGTGCCAGTAGTGCAGTGGGACTAGCGGACTCCTACGAGCAGTACTTC.

V is TRBV20-1 and J is TRBJ2-7; 7 bases fit TRBD2. The V and J ends lost 6 bases and 1 base, in that order; junction bases with no gene match: 12. Germline values: CDR1 DFQATT, CDR2 SNEGSKA (reference sequence). The CDR3 runs to 15 residues. CDR3 residues: CSASRGVAESYEQYF. CDR3 bases: TGCAGTGCAAGCCGGGGGGTAGCGGAGTCCTACGAGCAGTACTTC.

On this clonotype: It is likely a read error, because the conserved phenylalanine at the end of the CDR3 is missing. The DNA for the CDR3 is TGTGCCAGCAGTGGGGTGGTAGGGGCCTATAATTCACCCCTCCACCTT. Amino acids: CASSGVVGAYNSPLHL. J is TRBJ1-6 and V is TRBV2; TRBD1 is a possible D gene (5 bases). V lost 4 bases to trimming and J lost 2 bases, with 12 bases between them. Germline CDR1 reads SNHLY; CDR2 reads FYNNEI. The CDR3 sequence is 16 residues long.

Comments on this clonotype: A read error is possible here, since a much larger clone lies one base away. The V call is TRBV15, the J call TRBJ1-1; D gene uncertain. The CDR3 has 11 amino acids. Germline assignment: CDR1 LNHNV and CDR2 YYDKDF (reference sequence). Trimming removed 7 bases at V and 1 base at J, with 4 bases between. The CDR3 DNA reads as TGTGCCACCAACCGGAACACTGAAGCTTTCTTT. It is translated as CATNRNTEAFF. Based on the CDR3 plus reference TRBV15 and TRBJ1-1, the full variable domain is DAMVIQNPRYQVTQFGKPVTLSCSQTLNHNVMYWYQQKSSQAPKLLFHYYDKDFNNEADTPDNFQSRRPNTSFCFLDIRSPGLGDTAMYLCATNRNTEAFFGQGTRLTVV.

The chain links TRBV6-2 or TRBV6-3 to TRBJ1-6; D remains ambiguous. The CDR3 has 13 amino acids. Per the germline V gene, CDR1 is MNHEY and CDR2 is SVGEGT. V dropped 0 bases and J dropped 10 bases, with 7 bases sitting between them. The DNA of the CDR3 is TGTGCCAGCAGTTACTCAGCAGGATCACCCCTCCACTTT. Translation: CASSYSAGSPLHF.

The rearrangement uses TRBV24-1 and TRBJ2-1, with D unresolved. The CDR3 is made up of 11 amino acids. Looked up from germline, CDR1 is KGHDR and CDR2 is SFDVKD. The V end was cut by 3 bases, the J end by 8 bases, with 4 bases between. CDR3 region: CATSDPDEQFF. As DNA, the CDR3 is TGTGCCACCAGTGATCCCGATGAGCAGTTCTTC.

In this sample, this clonotype turned up a few times. The chain uses TRBV9 and TRBJ2-5; D uncertain. This CDR3 is built from 13 residues. Germline CDR1 is SGDLS and CDR2 is YYNGEE. V was clipped by 2 bases and J by 4 bases, with 9 bases between them. The chain's CDR3 is CASSVMWGETQYF. The CDR3 region has the DNA TGTGCCAGCAGCGTTATGTGGGGAGAGACCCAGTACTTC.

This chain connects TRBV10-3 to TRBJ2-7; perhaps TRBD1 as D (6 bases). CDR3 length equals 13 residues. Between the trimmed V and J ends, which lost 10 bases and 4 bases, there was a span of 17 bases. From germline, CDR1 is ENHRY and CDR2 SYGVKD. CDR3 residues: CATWTVLPYEQYF. The DNA for the CDR3 is TGTGCCACTTGGACAGTCCTCCCATACGAGCAGTACTTC.

The chain has TRBV10-3 and TRBJ2-2, with 7 nucleotides matching TRBD1. The ends lost 10 bases at V and 3 bases at J; junction bases unmatched: 11. Germline lookup yields CDR1 ENHRY and CDR2 SYGVKD. The CDR3 is 15 amino acids. CDR3 DNA: TGTGCCAGCACCACCTGGGACAGCTACACCGGGGAGCTGTTTTTT. This gives the protein CASTTWDSYTGELFF.

At least ten counts were recorded for this clonotype. The V and J genes are TRBV10-3 and TRBJ2-7; a possible D gene is TRBD2 (6 bases). The CDR3 sequence is 14 residues long. The germline V gene has CDR1 ENHRY and CDR2 SYGVKD. V lost 6 bases to trimming and J lost 2 bases, with 14 bases between them. The CDR3 nucleotides read TGTGCCATCAGCTACGCGGGACGGACCTACGAGCAGTACTTC. As protein: CAISYAGRTYEQYF.

In this sample, this clonotype turned up many times. The chain employs TRBV6-5 and TRBJ1-2; D gene uncertain. Germline V gene data show CDR1 as MNHEY and CDR2 as SVGAGI. Trimming took off 6 bases at V and 8 bases at J, with 13 bases between the two ends. The CDR3 consists of 12 residues. The CDR3 protein is CASSNARAGYTF. CDR3 nucleotides: TGTGCCAGCAGCAACGCAAGGGCCGGCTACACCTTC.

The chain employs TRBV9 and TRBJ1-1; D call uncertain. V lost 4 bases, J lost 4 bases, and 8 bases lay in between. The CDR3 runs to 12 residues. CDR1 SGDLS and CDR2 YYNGEE come from the germline V gene. DNA of the CDR3: TGTGCCAGCAGCAACCTTGGCACTGAAGCTTTCTTT. As protein: CASSNLGTEAFF.